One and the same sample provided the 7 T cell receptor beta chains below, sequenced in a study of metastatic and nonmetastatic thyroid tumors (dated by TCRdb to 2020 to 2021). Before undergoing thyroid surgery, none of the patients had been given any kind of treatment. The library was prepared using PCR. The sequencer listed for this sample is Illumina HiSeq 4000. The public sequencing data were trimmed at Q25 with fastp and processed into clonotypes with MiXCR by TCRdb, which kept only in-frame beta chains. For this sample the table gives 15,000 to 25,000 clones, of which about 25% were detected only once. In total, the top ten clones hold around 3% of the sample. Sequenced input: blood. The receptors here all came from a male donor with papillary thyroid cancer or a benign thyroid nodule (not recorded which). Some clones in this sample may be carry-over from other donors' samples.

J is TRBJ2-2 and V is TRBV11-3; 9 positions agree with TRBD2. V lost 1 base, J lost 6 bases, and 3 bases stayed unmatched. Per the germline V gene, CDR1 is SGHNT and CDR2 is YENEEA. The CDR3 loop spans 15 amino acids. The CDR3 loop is CASSLGSGSSGELFF. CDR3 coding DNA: TGTGCCAGCAGCTTAGGTAGCGGGAGTTCCGGGGAGCTGTTTTTT.

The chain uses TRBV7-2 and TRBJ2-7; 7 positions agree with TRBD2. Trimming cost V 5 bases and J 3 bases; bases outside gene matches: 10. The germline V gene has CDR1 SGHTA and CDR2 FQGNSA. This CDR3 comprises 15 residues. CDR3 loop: CASSPSAGGSYEQYF. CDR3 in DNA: TGTGCCAGCAGCCCCTCCGCGGGCGGGAGCTACGAGCAGTACTTC.

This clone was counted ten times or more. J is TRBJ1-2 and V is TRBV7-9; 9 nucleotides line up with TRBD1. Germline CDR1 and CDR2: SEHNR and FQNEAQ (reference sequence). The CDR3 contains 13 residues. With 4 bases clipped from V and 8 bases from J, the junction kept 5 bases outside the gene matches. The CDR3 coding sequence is TGTGCCAGCAGCTACGACAGGGGGGAAGGCTACACCTTC. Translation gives CASSYDRGEGYTF.

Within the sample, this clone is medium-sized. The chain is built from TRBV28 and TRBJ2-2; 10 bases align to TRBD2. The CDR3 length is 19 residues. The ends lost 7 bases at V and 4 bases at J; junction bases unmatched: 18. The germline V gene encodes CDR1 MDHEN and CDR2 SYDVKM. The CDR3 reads CASTSNWLAGDRGTGELFF. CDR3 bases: TGTGCCAGCACATCCAACTGGCTAGCGGGGGACCGGGGCACCGGGGAGCTGTTTTTT.

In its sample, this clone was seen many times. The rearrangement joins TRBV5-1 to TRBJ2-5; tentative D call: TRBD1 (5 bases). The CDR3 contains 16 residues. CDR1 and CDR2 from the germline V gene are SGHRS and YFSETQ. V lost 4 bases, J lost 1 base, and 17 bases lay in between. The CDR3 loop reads CASSPEWGPAQETQYF. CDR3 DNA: TGCGCCAGCAGCCCGGAATGGGGCCCGGCCCAAGAGACCCAGTACTTC.

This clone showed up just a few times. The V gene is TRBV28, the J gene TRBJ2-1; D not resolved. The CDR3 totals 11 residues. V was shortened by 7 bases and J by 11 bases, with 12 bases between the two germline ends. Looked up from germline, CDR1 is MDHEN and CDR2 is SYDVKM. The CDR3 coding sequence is TGTGCCAGCACCAGGTGGGTAAAGCAGTTCTTC. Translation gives CASTRWVKQFF. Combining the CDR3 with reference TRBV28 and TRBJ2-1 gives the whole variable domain DVKVTQSSRYLVKRTGEKVFLECVQDMDHENMFWYRQDPGLGLRLIYFSYDVKMKEKGDIPEGYSVSREKKERFSLILESASTNQTSMYLCASTRWVKQFFGPGTRLTVL.

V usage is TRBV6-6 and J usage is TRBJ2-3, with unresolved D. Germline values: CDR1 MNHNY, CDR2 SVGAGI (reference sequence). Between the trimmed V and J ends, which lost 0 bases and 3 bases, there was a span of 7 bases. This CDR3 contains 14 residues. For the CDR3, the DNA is TGTGCCAGCAGTTACTCTCTAGGAACAGATACGCAGTATTTT. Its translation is CASSYSLGTDTQYF.